This entry is about one T cell receptor beta chain. The target antigen is unknown. One entry per CDR3 protein results from TCRdb running MiXCR on the 5' RACE reads. The sample includes under 130,000 distinct CDR3 sequences, under 30% of them seen just once. This record belongs to a study of CD8 T cells in ankylosing spondylitis. Study results and limitations: The study identified a TCR beta motif of roughly eight highly homologous variants that appeared characteristic of ankylosing spondylitis blood. Disease-linked clones were reportedly significantly enriched in matched ankylosing spondylitis synovial fluid.

Trimming removed 3 bases at V and 6 bases at J, with 11 bases between. CDR1 is SNHLY and CDR2 is FYNNEI in the germline V gene. The CDR3 is 14 residues long. This TCR was recovered from a male donor with ankylosing spondylitis. The specimen was synovial fluid, either unsorted or a sorted T cell fraction (not recorded which). The chain carries TRBV2 and TRBJ2-2, with D perhaps matching TRBD2 (5 bases). The chain's CDR3 is CASSERVKAGELFF. DNA for the CDR3: TGTGCCAGCAGTGAGCGGGTGAAAGCCGGGGAGCTGTTTTTT.